This TCR beta chain was sequenced in a study of T cell responses to AZD1222 COVID-19 vaccine. Study overall: Second-dose timings of about 4 or about 12 weeks were pooled. Study findings and constraints: Repertoire sampling was restricted to post-peak T cell response timepoints. A mostly white British donor set with more females was recruited, and clonal diversity was possibly underestimated. Spike-wide coverage was observed for vaccine-associated CD4 TCRs, with dominant responses at 160-218 and 743-854.

Here immunoSEQ multiplex PCR was the method, and the copy in TCRdb shows in-frame clones only, minus some. The sample consists of over 100,000 clones, around nine tenths of them appearing once. Germline CDR1 is MGHRA and CDR2 is YSYEKL. Trimming at V came to 0 bases and at J to 4 bases, leaving 5 bases not matched to a gene. The CDR3 is 16 amino acids. To note about this clone: Its antigen is not identified.

This receptor was obtained from an adult in good health. The chain recombines TRBV4-1 with TRBJ2-3, with TRBD2 matching over 9 bases. The source was peripheral blood, collected on day 0 of AZD1222 vaccination. CDR3 sequence (DNA): TGCGCCAGCAGCCAAGATGCGGGGGGGGTCGCAGATACGCAGTATTTT. Amino acid sequence: CASSQDAGGVADTQYF.